These 8 T cell receptor beta chains were sequenced from one sample in a study of blood T cell repertoires in COVID-19. Produced via immunoSEQ multiplex PCR; TCRdb's table is partial and in-frame only. The sample holds 350,000 to 450,000 clones, roughly nine tenths seen once. Sample: PBMCs or T cells enriched from blood (not recorded which). The receptor source for this set is a woman between 35 and 50 years old who had been exposed to COVID-19.

The chain joins TRBV15 to TRBJ1-2, with 11 positions matching TRBD1. The CDR3 spans 21 residues. Losses at the gene ends were 0 bases for V and 4 bases for J; bases not matched to a gene: 19. From germline, CDR1 is LNHNV and CDR2 YYDKDF (reference sequence). CDR3 in DNA: TGTGCCACCAGCAGAGATTACGGGACAGGGGGAGCGACATCCAAAATCTATGGCTACACCTTC. Its protein product is CATSRDYGTGGATSKIYGYTF.

V usage is TRBV19 and J usage is TRBJ2-6; weak D call: TRBD2 (6 bases). From germline, CDR1 is LNHDA and CDR2 SQIVND (reference sequence). CDR3 length: 16 residues. V was cut by 3 bases and J by 4 bases, with 13 bases left in between. CDR3 loop: CASSMTGGAGANVLTF. In DNA, the CDR3 is TGTGCCAGTAGTATGACCGGGGGAGCGGGGGCCAACGTCCTGACTTTC.

The J gene is TRBJ2-1, the V gene TRBV7-3, with 9 bases fitting TRBD2. This CDR3 is built from 17 residues. With 1 base clipped from V and 6 bases from J, the junction kept 10 bases outside the gene matches. Germline V gene data show CDR1 as SGHTA and CDR2 as FQGTGA. CDR3 nucleotide sequence: TGTGCCAGCAGCTTAAGAGGCGGGAGGGCAGTTCGCAATGAGCAGTTCTTC. Amino acids: CASSLRGGRAVRNEQFF.

The V and J genes are TRBV18 and TRBJ1-5; possible D gene TRBD1, 6 bases. V dropped 8 bases and J dropped 1 base, with 15 bases sitting between them. There are 15 residues in the CDR3. CDR1 is KGHSH and CDR2 is LQKENI in the germline V gene. DNA of the CDR3: TGTGCCAGCCGGTCAGGGGCGTCAAGCAATCAGCCCCAGCATTTT. Translating it yields CASRSGASSNQPQHF.

The V gene is TRBV7-3, the J gene TRBJ2-1, with D possibly being TRBD1 (6 bases). Per the germline V gene, CDR1 is SGHTA and CDR2 is FQGTGA. V lost 5 bases and J 8 bases, leaving 19 bases between the germline ends. The CDR3 sequence is 15 residues long. The CDR3 here is CASSPQTGSGHEQFF. As DNA, the CDR3 is TGTGCCAGCAGCCCGCAGACAGGTTCGGGACATGAGCAGTTCTTC.

This clone was recorded only once. The chain uses TRBV5-1 and TRBJ2-7, with 10 nucleotides matching TRBD2. Looked up from germline, CDR1 is SGHRS and CDR2 is YFSETQ. The CDR3 covers 16 residues. Losses at the gene ends were 4 bases for V and 0 bases for J; bases not matched to a gene: 7. The DNA for the CDR3 is TGCGCCAGCAGCCCTTTAGCGGGGGGTAGCTCCTACGAGCAGTACTTC. Translating gives CASSPLAGGSSYEQYF.

The chain carries TRBV7-2 and TRBJ2-4; possibly TRBD1 for D (6 bases). V dropped 4 bases and J dropped 1 base, with 11 bases sitting between them. Germline V lookup: CDR1 SGHTA, CDR2 FQGNSA. This CDR3 comprises 15 residues. The CDR3 region has the DNA TGTGCCAGCAGCTCTGAGAGGGGGGCCAAAAACATTCAGTACTTC. This sequence encodes CASSSERGAKNIQYF.

The genes are TRBV29-1 and TRBJ2-2, with 8 bases aligning to TRBD2. V was pared by 7 bases and J by 6 bases, with 4 bases of the junction left unmatched. The CDR3 is 12 amino acids. Germline V lookup: CDR1 SQVTM, CDR2 ANQGSEA. The CDR3 DNA reads TGCAGCGCCGGGACTAGAGCCGGGGAGCTGTTTTTT. Protein product: CSAGTRAGELFF.